The TCR beta chain under discussion was sequenced for a study of blood T cell repertoires in COVID-19. Clones were sequenced by immunoSEQ multiplex PCR, and TCRdb holds only the in-frame ones, with some missing. The sample includes some 220,000 clones, 75% to 85% seen only once; the top ten take roughly 5.1%. Germline V lookup: CDR1 MNHEY, CDR2 SVGAGI. V was trimmed by 5 bases and J by 8 bases, leaving 13 bases between them. This CDR3 is built from 14 residues. The chain joins TRBV6-5 to TRBJ1-6, with D unclear. The sample taken for sequencing was peripheral blood. The sequence derives from an older woman with COVID-19, enrolled during active disease. CDR3 nucleotides: TGTGCCAGCAGTCCTTCAAGGGAGGATTCACCCCTCCACTTT. It yields the protein CASSPSREDSPLHF.